The entry below gives a single TCR beta chain sequence along with its context. Its target is not known. This record comes from a study of OX40 agonist ivuxolimab in advanced cancers. Across the whole study: Dose-escalation patients suffered from hepatocellular carcinoma, melanoma, renal cell or head and neck cancer. One patient with hepatocellular carcinoma and two with cutaneous melanoma, three in all, had partial responses. Findings and limits, study-wide: Clonal expansion was among the lowest in partial responders at 0.1-3.0 mg/kg, especially CD8+.

This table comes from immunoSEQ multiplex PCR, and its TCRdb copy is limited to in-frame clones, with some not included. Among 65,000 to 75,000 clones listed, roughly nine tenths were seen once. This CDR3 has 14 amino acids. The ends were cut back, 1 base at V and 3 bases at J, with 7 bases in the middle. The germline V gene encodes CDR1 MGHRA and CDR2 YSYEKL. Autoimmune disease history or systemic immunosuppression disqualified patients. The sequencing here drew on CD4+ or CD8+ T cells sorted from blood, taken in a trial of the OX40 agonist ivuxolimab. The receptor was isolated from an adult with an advanced solid tumor such as melanoma, head and neck, liver or kidney cancer. The chain has TRBV4-1 and TRBJ1-5; D call uncertain. The DNA of the CDR3 is TGCGCCAGCAGCCAAGGGGCGTCCAATCAGCCCCAGCATTTT. It is translated as CASSQGASNQPQHF.